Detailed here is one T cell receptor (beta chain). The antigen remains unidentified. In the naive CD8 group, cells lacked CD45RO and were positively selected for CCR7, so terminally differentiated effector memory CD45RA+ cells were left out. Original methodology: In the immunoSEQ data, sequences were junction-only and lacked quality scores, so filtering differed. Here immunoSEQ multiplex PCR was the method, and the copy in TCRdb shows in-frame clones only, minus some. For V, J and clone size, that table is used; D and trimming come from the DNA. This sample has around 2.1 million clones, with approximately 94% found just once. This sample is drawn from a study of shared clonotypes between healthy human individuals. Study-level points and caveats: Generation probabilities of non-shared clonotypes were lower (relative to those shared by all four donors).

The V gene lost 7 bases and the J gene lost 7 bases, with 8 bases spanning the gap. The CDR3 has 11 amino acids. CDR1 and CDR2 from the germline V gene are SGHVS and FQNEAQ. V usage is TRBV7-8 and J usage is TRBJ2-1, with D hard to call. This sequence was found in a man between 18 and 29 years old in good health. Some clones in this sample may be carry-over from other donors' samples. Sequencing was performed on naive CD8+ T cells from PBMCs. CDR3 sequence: CASTNGNEQFF. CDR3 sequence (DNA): TGTGCCAGCACGAACGGGAATGAGCAGTTCTTC.